These T cell receptor beta chains were read from a single sample in a study of cytomegalovirus exposure and HLA in healthy donors. TCRdb's table, derived via immunoSEQ multiplex PCR, lists solely in-frame clones and lacks some. The sample records approximately 76,000 clones, 79% being singletons. Input material: PBMCs. These receptors were taken from a man between 25 and 39 years old in good health and CMV-seronegative. Both conserved end residues are part of each CDR3. The order of the fields is clone size, V gene, D gene, CDR3 length, J gene, CDR3 DNA, CDR3 protein. D genes are given only for firm matches. Expanded clones are given a class, and other clones once, few, many or no size at all.

clone_size: -; v_call: TRBV19; d_call: -; cdr3_length: 15; j_call: TRBJ1-1; cdr3_nt: TGTGCCAGTAGTATAAGAAAGGGGGTCTTCACTGAAGCTTTCTTT; cdr3_aa: CASSIRKGVFTEAFF
clone_size: -; v_call: TRBV6-5; d_call: TRBD1; cdr3_length: 15; j_call: TRBJ1-1; cdr3_nt: TGTGCCAGCAGTCCCGAAGGGGGCATGAACACTGAAGCTTTCTTT; cdr3_aa: CASSPEGGMNTEAFF
clone_size: -; v_call: TRBV6-5; d_call: TRBD1; cdr3_length: 14; j_call: TRBJ1-4; cdr3_nt: TGTGCCAGCAGTTCTGGACAGGCCCGTGAAAAACTGTTTTTT; cdr3_aa: CASSSGQAREKLFF
clone_size: -; v_call: TRBV4-2; d_call: -; cdr3_length: 14; j_call: TRBJ1-5; cdr3_nt: TGTGCCAGCAGCCAAGTTGGGCATAATCAGCCCCAGCATTTT; cdr3_aa: CASSQVGHNQPQHF
clone_size: -; v_call: TRBV2; d_call: -; cdr3_length: 13; j_call: TRBJ2-3; cdr3_nt: TGTGCCAGCACAACCCTGCGGGTAGATACGCAGTATTTT; cdr3_aa: CASTTLRVDTQYF
clone_size: -; v_call: TRBV7-2; d_call: -; cdr3_length: 14; j_call: TRBJ2-7; cdr3_nt: TGTGCCAGCAGCTTAAAGGGGAGCGGGTACGAGCAGTACTTC; cdr3_aa: CASSLKGSGYEQYF
clone_size: few; v_call: TRBV4-2; d_call: -; cdr3_length: 12; j_call: TRBJ2-5; cdr3_nt: TGTGCCAGCAGCCGCACAGGAGAGACCCAGTACTTC; cdr3_aa: CASSRTGETQYF
clone_size: -; v_call: TRBV10-1; d_call: TRBD2; cdr3_length: 14; j_call: TRBJ2-1; cdr3_nt: TGCGCCAGCTCCGGGACTAGCGGCGCCCATGAGCAGTTCTTC; cdr3_aa: CASSGTSGAHEQFF
clone_size: -; v_call: TRBV18; d_call: -; cdr3_length: 12; j_call: TRBJ1-2; cdr3_nt: TGTGCCAGCTCACCCGAACGGGAAGGCTACACCTTC; cdr3_aa: CASSPEREGYTF
clone_size: -; v_call: TRBV7-2; d_call: -; cdr3_length: 15; j_call: TRBJ1-5; cdr3_nt: TGTGCCAGCGGACCTCAGGGTCAGGGCTATCAGCCCCAGCATTTT; cdr3_aa: CASGPQGQGYQPQHF
clone_size: -; v_call: TRBV4-1; d_call: TRBD1; cdr3_length: 13; j_call: TRBJ1-2; cdr3_nt: TGCGCCAGCAGCCCCACGGCCCAGGACAGGCGCTCCTTC; cdr3_aa: CASSPTAQDRRSF
clone_size: few; v_call: TRBV5-1; d_call: -; cdr3_length: 16; j_call: TRBJ1-1; cdr3_nt: TGCGCCAGCAGCTTGGGACCGACAGGACCGAACACTGAAGCTTTCTTT; cdr3_aa: CASSLGPTGPNTEAFF
clone_size: -; v_call: TRBV19; d_call: TRBD1; cdr3_length: 15; j_call: TRBJ2-7; cdr3_nt: TGTGCCAGTAGTATCCGGGGACAGGGGAAGGACGAGCAGTACTTC; cdr3_aa: CASSIRGQGKDEQYF
clone_size: few; v_call: TRBV6-1; d_call: TRBD1; cdr3_length: 14; j_call: TRBJ1-6; cdr3_nt: TGTGCCAGCACCCCGACAGGGGATAATTCACCCCTCCACTTT; cdr3_aa: CASTPTGDNSPLHF
clone_size: -; v_call: TRBV4-3; d_call: -; cdr3_length: 13; j_call: TRBJ1-1; cdr3_nt: TGCGCCAGCAGCCAACAAGGGGTTACTGAAGCTTTCTTT; cdr3_aa: CASSQQGVTEAFF
clone_size: -; v_call: TRBV7-9; d_call: -; cdr3_length: 11; j_call: TRBJ2-7; cdr3_nt: TGTGCCAGCAGCCACTCCTACGAGCAGTACTTC; cdr3_aa: CASSHSYEQYF
clone_size: -; v_call: TRBV7-9; d_call: -; cdr3_length: 14; j_call: TRBJ1-6; cdr3_nt: TGTGCCAGCAGCTTAGGGGGAGCCAATTCACCCCTCCACTTT; cdr3_aa: CASSLGGANSPLHF
clone_size: few; v_call: TRBV5-6; d_call: -; cdr3_length: 17; j_call: TRBJ1-5; cdr3_nt: TGTGCCAGCAGCTTGCGACAAAGTTGGTGGCAGAATCAGCCCCAGCATTTT; cdr3_aa: CASSLRQSWWQNQPQHF
clone_size: -; v_call: TRBV10-3; d_call: -; cdr3_length: 14; j_call: TRBJ1-2; cdr3_nt: TGTGCCACCACCCCCGAGGGCTCAAAGAGCGGCTACACCTTC; cdr3_aa: CATTPEGSKSGYTF
clone_size: -; v_call: TRBV28; d_call: -; cdr3_length: 13; j_call: TRBJ2-7; cdr3_nt: TGTGCCAGCACATCCAGCGTAACCTACGAGCAGTACTTC; cdr3_aa: CASTSSVTYEQYF
clone_size: -; v_call: TRBV20-1; d_call: -; cdr3_length: 10; j_call: TRBJ1-1; cdr3_nt: TGCAGTGCTAGAGGACAGAAAGCTTTCTTT; cdr3_aa: CSARGQKAFF
clone_size: -; v_call: TRBV18; d_call: -; cdr3_length: 14; j_call: TRBJ2-7; cdr3_nt: TGTGCCAGCTCACCACCTGAGCGCACCTACGAGCAGTACTTC; cdr3_aa: CASSPPERTYEQYF